This T cell receptor beta chain was documented in a study of T cell responses to AZD1222 COVID-19 vaccine. The data were produced by immunoSEQ multiplex PCR, yet TCRdb's version contains in-frame clones alone and is incomplete. This sample yields roughly 92,000 clones, of which around 90% are seen a single time; over 7.5% belongs to the top ten. Germline V gives CDR1 LGHDT, CDR2 YNNKEL (reference sequence). The V end lost 7 bases, the J end lost 3 bases, and 12 bases lay between the germline ends. CDR3 length: 13 amino acids. In regard to this clone: Its antigen remains unidentified.

Regarding the study as a whole: Unmutated variant regions are reportedly targeted by nearly half of spike-specific TCRs.

The TCR originated in an adult in good health. The starting material was peripheral blood, obtained on day 0 of AZD1222 vaccination. The chain links TRBV3-1 (or the pseudogene TRBV3-2) to TRBJ1-2; possible D gene TRBD1, 6 bases. The chain's CDR3 is CASKDRSYYGYTF. In DNA form, the CDR3 reads TGTGCCAGCAAAGACAGGTCCTACTATGGCTACACCTTC.